One and the same sample provided the 18 T cell receptor beta chains below, sequenced in a study of OX40 agonist ivuxolimab in advanced cancers. Profiled with immunoSEQ multiplex PCR; TCRdb holds only in-frame clones, not every one. This sample has 60,000 to 65,000 clones, with approximately 91% found just once. The sequencing here drew on CD4+ or CD8+ T cells sorted from blood, taken in a trial of the OX40 agonist ivuxolimab. The receptors derive from an adult with an advanced solid tumor such as melanoma, head and neck, liver or kidney cancer.

The J gene is TRBJ2-2, the V gene TRBV11-3; the D is unclear. The germline V and J ends were trimmed by 7 bases and 7 bases, with 7 bases remaining between them. The CDR3 extends over 11 amino acids. Germline CDR1 and CDR2: SGHNT and YENEEA. The DNA of the CDR3 is TGTGCCAGCACCAATTACGGGGAGCTGTTTTTT. Its protein is CASTNYGELFF.

The chain combines TRBV7-9 with TRBJ1-6, with D tentatively TRBD1 (6 bases). Trimming stripped 5 bases from V and 12 bases from J, with 14 bases between. CDR3 length: 13 amino acids. CDR1 and CDR2 from the germline V gene are SEHNR and FQNEAQ (reference sequence). CDR3 residues: CASSRGQLGPLHF. The CDR3 DNA reads TGTGCCAGCAGCAGAGGACAGTTAGGACCCCTCCACTTT. The whole variable domain, remainder taken from reference TRBV7-9 and TRBJ1-6, is DTGVSQNPRHKITKRGQNVTFRCDPISEHNRLYWYRQTLGQGPEFLTYFQNEAQLEKSRLLSDRFSAERPKGSFSTLEIQRTEQGDSAMYLCASSRGQLGPLHFGNGTRLTVT.

V usage is TRBV4-1 and J usage is TRBJ2-1, with D possibly matching TRBD2 (6 bases). CDR1 MGHRA and CDR2 YSYEKL come from the germline V gene. The CDR3 sequence is 13 residues long. The V end lost 6 bases, the J end lost 8 bases, and 14 bases lay between the germline ends. In DNA form, the CDR3 reads TGCGCCAGCAGGCCGCCTAGCGAAGATGAGCAGTTCTTC. Translating gives CASRPPSEDEQFF.

V is TRBV21-1 and J is TRBJ2-7; the table's TRBD1 call for D was not verified on the DNA. TRBV21-1 is listed as a pseudogene. The CDR3 runs to 17 residues. The CDR3 spells CASSKHLWGRSSYEQYF. The CDR3 DNA reads as TGTGCCAGCAGCAAACACTTGTGGGGCCGGAGCTCCTACGAGCAGTACTTC.

The chain carries TRBV6-5 and TRBJ2-2; D unclear. Per the germline V gene, CDR1 is MNHEY and CDR2 is SVGAGI. This CDR3 has 12 residues. Trimming shortened V by 5 bases and J by 8 bases, and 9 bases separated the two germline ends. The CDR3 coding sequence is TGTGCCAGCAGTGACAAGGTGGGGGAGCTGTTTTTT. Encoded protein: CASSDKVGELFF.

The rearrangement uses TRBV2 and TRBJ2-2; TRBD1 aligns across 7 bases. With V trimmed by 2 bases and J by 2 bases, 8 bases remained unmatched. The CDR3 extends over 17 amino acids. Germline assignment: CDR1 SNHLY and CDR2 FYNNEI. The CDR3 spells CASSELETGTNTGELFF. The CDR3 coding sequence is TGTGCCAGCAGTGAACTAGAGACAGGGACAAACACCGGGGAGCTGTTTTTT.

The CDR3 reads CASGEISYEQYF. CDR3 nucleotides: TGTGCCAGCGGCGAGATTTCCTACGAGCAGTACTTC. The chain uses TRBV6-1 and TRBJ2-5; the D is unclear. The J call may be incorrect, as the DNA end agrees better with TRBJ2-7. Germline V gene lookup returns CDR1 MNHNS and CDR2 SASEGT. This CDR3 has 12 residues.

This sequence joins TRBV5-4 and TRBJ1-1, with unresolved D. V gave up 6 bases and J gave up 2 bases, with 17 bases separating them. Germline V gene sequence: CDR1 SGHNT, CDR2 YYREEE (reference sequence). The CDR3 extends over 15 amino acids. The CDR3 DNA sequence: TGTGCCAGCAAACCACCCGCGGCAGGAAACACTGAAGCTTTCTTT. Its protein product is CASKPPAAGNTEAFF.

This clone was detected once. Here the CDR3 reads CASSWASGNNEQFF. DNA for the CDR3: TGTGCCAGTAGTTGGGCTAGCGGGAACAATGAGCAGTTCTTC. The chain has TRBV19 and TRBJ2-1, with 9 bases matching TRBD2. J lost 5 bases, V lost 5 bases, and 4 bases had no gene match. The CDR3 length is 14 residues. Germline CDR1 is LNHDA and CDR2 is SQIVND (reference sequence). The complete variable domain, with remaining parts taken from reference TRBV19 and TRBJ2-1, reads DGGITQSPKYLFRKEGQNVTLSCEQNLNHDAMYWYRQDPGQGLRLIYYSQIVNDFQKGDIAEGYSVSREKKESFPLTVTSAQKNPTAFYLCASSWASGNNEQFFGPGTRLTVL.

The chain uses TRBV4-3 and TRBJ2-5; no definite D call. CDR3 size: 17 residues. Germline CDR1 reads LGHNA; CDR2 reads YSLEER. V was trimmed by 0 bases and J by 4 bases, leaving 18 bases between them. The CDR3 DNA reads TGCGCCAGCAGCCAAGATCGCTCCGCTACTCTCGGAGAGACCCAGTACTTC. The encoded protein is CASSQDRSATLGETQYF.

The V gene is TRBV27, the J gene TRBJ2-1, with 10 nucleotides matching TRBD1. The CDR3 sequence is 15 residues long. CDR1 and CDR2 from the germline V gene are MNHEY and SMNVEV (reference sequence). The V segment lost 6 bases and the J segment 2 bases; nucleotides outside the gene matches: 4. The CDR3 nucleotides are TGTGCCAGCAGCGGGGGGACAGGGGCCTACAATGAGCAGTTCTTC. This sequence encodes CASSGGTGAYNEQFF.

This clone was counted only a few times. J is TRBJ2-1 and V is TRBV9; 7 bases are a match to TRBD2. V dropped 4 bases and J dropped 1; count of bases not matched to a gene: 5. The CDR3 loop spans 15 amino acids. In germline, CDR1 is SGDLS, CDR2 YYNGEE. CDR3 nucleotides: TGTGCCAGCAGCACGAGCGGGGTGTCCTACAATGAGCAGTTCTTC. As protein: CASSTSGVSYNEQFF.

The J gene is TRBJ2-5, the V gene TRBV6-5; TRBD2 agrees at 11 bases. V shed 6 bases and J 4 bases; nucleotides not matched to a gene: 7. CDR1 is MNHEY, CDR2 SVGAGI, per germline. This CDR3 contains 15 residues. The CDR3 DNA reads as TGTGCCAGCAGCGGACTAGCGGGCCTGGGAGAGACCCAGTACTTC. This gives the protein CASSGLAGLGETQYF.

This clone has a single count. The chain couples TRBV4-1 to TRBJ1-5; tentative D call: TRBD1 (6 bases). The V and J ends lost 0 bases and 4 bases respectively, with 19 bases between them. The CDR3 extends over 18 amino acids. Germline V gene data show CDR1 as MGHRA and CDR2 as YSYEKL. CDR3 sequence (DNA): TGCGCCAGCAGCCAAGATGGAGGAACAGGGCGGCAGAATCAGCCCCAGCATTTT. Encoded protein: CASSQDGGTGRQNQPQHF.

The chain couples TRBV10-3 to TRBJ2-3, with 10 positions matching TRBD2. V trimming: 5 bases; J trimming: 6 bases; junction bases outside the gene matches: 5. The germline V gene encodes CDR1 ENHRY and CDR2 SYGVKD. The CDR3 runs 14 residues. CDR3 sequence (DNA): TGTGCCATCAGTTGGACTAGCGGTGAGGATACGCAGTATTTT. Its translation: CAISWTSGEDTQYF.

The chain uses TRBV19 and TRBJ2-1, with 10 bases fitting TRBD2. V dropped 6 bases and J dropped 4; count of bases not matched to a gene: 12. The CDR3 totals 17 residues. Germline V gene lookup returns CDR1 LNHDA and CDR2 SQIVND (reference sequence). CDR3 protein: CASRDLALAGGYNEQFF. The CDR3 nucleotides read TGTGCCAGTAGGGATCTAGCGTTAGCGGGGGGTTACAATGAGCAGTTCTTC.

This clone was recorded only once. The rearrangement joins TRBV7-9 to TRBJ2-7; D remains ambiguous. V was cut by 4 bases and J by 2 bases, with 18 bases left in between. The CDR3 loop spans 16 amino acids. The germline V gene encodes CDR1 SEHNR and CDR2 FQNEAQ (reference sequence). CDR3 nucleotides: TGTGCCAGCAGCTCCCGGATGGTCGAAGAGGCCTACGAGCAGTACTTC. Encoded protein: CASSSRMVEEAYEQYF.

This clone was counted once. CDR3 sequence reads: CASSLSFRDFYGYTF. The DNA of the CDR3 is TGTGCCAGCAGTTTATCGTTCAGGGATTTCTATGGCTACACCTTC. The genes are TRBV27 and TRBJ1-2, with a weak D call TRBD1 (5 bases). This CDR3 spans 15 amino acids. Trimming pared 0 bases from V and 4 bases from J, leaving 12 bases between. CDR1 and CDR2 from the germline V gene are MNHEY and SMNVEV (reference sequence).